This note documents a single T cell receptor beta chain sequence. Its antigen is not known. The CDR3 length is 13 residues. Germline CDR1 SQVTM, CDR2 ANQGSEA. This sample was included in a study of CXCR3-negative and CXCR3-positive naive CD8 T cells. The study, taken as a whole, reports: TCR strength was inferred from TRB CDR3 properties, while surface CD5 was comparable between naive subsets. Naive cells positive for CXCR3 carried more hydrophobic TRB CDR3s than CXCR3-negative ones.

By phenotype, naive CD8+ T cells were CD45RO-CCR7+CD27+CD95-. Libraries were UMI-labeled 5' RACE TRB cDNA. TCRdb reprocessed the 5' RACE reads and stores each CDR3 protein as one record, lacking DNA. Its listing shows approximately 130,000 distinct CDR3 sequences. The rearrangement uses TRBV29-1 and TRBJ1-2; TCRdb gives TRBD1 as the D gene, but with no DNA this cannot be confirmed. The sequence was collected from a human donor in good health. Some clones in this sample may be carry-over from other donors' samples. The sequencing input was naive CXCR3+ CD8+ T cells from blood. Subset denoted: CD45RO-CCR7+CD27+CD95- naive CD8+ T cells expressing CXCR3 (TNR3+). The CDR3 is CSVVTGHREGYTF.